This TCR beta chain was obtained from a study of blood T cell repertoires in COVID-19. Study-level background: The United States, Italy and Spain provided the acute and convalescent COVID-19 samples.

Assay: immunoSEQ multiplex PCR; the TCRdb copy retains only in-frame clones and omits some. The table lists more than 25,000 clones, around 91% of them singletons. Germline CDR1 reads KGHSH; CDR2 reads LQKENI. The CDR3 extends over 13 amino acids. V was shortened by 3 bases and J by 5 bases, with 10 bases between the two germline ends. The sequenced sample was peripheral blood. The origin of this receptor is a man in his 70s with active or convalescent COVID-19. This chain uses TRBV18 with TRBJ2-5; tentatively, D is TRBD1 (5 bases). The CDR3 sequence is CASSPNPGETQYF. DNA of the CDR3: TGTGCCAGCTCACCGAATCCAGGGGAGACCCAGTACTTC.